This T cell receptor (beta chain) was recorded in a study of OX40 agonist ivuxolimab in advanced cancers. Sequenced by immunoSEQ multiplex PCR; TCRdb stores in-frame clones only, minus some. The table includes 50,000 to 60,000 clones, approximately 89% detected once. CDR1 is MNHEY, CDR2 SMNVEV, per germline (reference sequence). The CDR3 contains 12 residues. The V and J ends lost 3 bases and 10 bases respectively, with 7 bases between them. The V gene is TRBV27, the J gene TRBJ1-6, with unresolved D. The receptor was isolated from an adult with an advanced solid tumor such as melanoma, head and neck, liver or kidney cancer. The sample here was CD4+ or CD8+ T cells sorted from blood, taken in a trial of the OX40 agonist ivuxolimab. CDR3 nucleotides: TGTGCCAGCAGTTTTTTCGGGTCACCCCTCCACTTT. As protein: CASSFFGSPLHF.